This TCR beta chain was recovered during a study of blood T cells in healthy people across ages. The overall study: About one barcoded beta molecule per two T cells came from capture by template switching.

The second PCR ran roughly 6 to 11 cycles with a sample-barcoded 5' primer and J-beta primers. One entry per CDR3 protein, called by TCRdb with MiXCR from the 5' RACE reads. The table records about 680,000 distinct CDR3 sequences, 49% of them present only once. They isolated at least 7 million PBMCs from each sample. The TCR sequence derives from an older woman in good health. Sample: blood.

The CDR3 region is CSASSSDRGAYEQYF. The CDR3, as DNA: TGCAGTGCTAGTTCTTCGGACAGGGGGGCCTACGAGCAGTACTTC. The genes are TRBV20-1 and TRBJ2-1, with 10 nucleotides matching TRBD1. The end of the DNA fits TRBJ2-7 better, so the J call may be wrong. CDR1 and CDR2 from the germline V gene are DFQATT and SNEGSKA (reference sequence). CDR3 length: 15 residues.